This T cell receptor (beta chain) was captured in a study of blood T cell repertoires in COVID-19. Study information: T cells, B-cell-depleted T cells, or PBMCs supplied cDNA or gDNA.

CDR1 and CDR2 from the germline V gene are SGHDT and YYEEEE. CDR3 length equals 14 residues. Trimming cost V 4 bases and J 5 bases; bases outside gene matches: 7. In the original processing: From reference gene primer amplification, estimates of nucleated cell counts were derived. This table comes from immunoSEQ multiplex PCR, and its TCRdb copy is limited to in-frame clones, with some not included. V, J and clone size are taken as reported in that table, and D and trimming were inferred from the DNA itself. The sample records about 380,000 clones, around 90% being singletons. This clone was observed at least ten times.

Sequenced material: peripheral blood. The source of this sequence is a man aged 18 to 29 with active or convalescent COVID-19. The chain links TRBV5-6 to TRBJ2-3; the match to TRBD2 covers 7 bases. The CDR3 sequence: CASSPGLVGDTQYF. CDR3 nucleotides: TGTGCCAGCAGCCCCGGACTAGTAGGAGATACGCAGTATTTT.